Following are 29 T cell receptor beta chains from one sample sequenced in a study of blood T cell repertoires in COVID-19. TCRdb's copy holds only in-frame clones and misses some; the assay was immunoSEQ multiplex PCR. The sample includes some 200,000 clones, 84% of them seen just once. Source material: peripheral blood. The receptor set was obtained from an elderly woman with COVID-19, enrolled during active disease.

The chain carries TRBV7-2 and TRBJ1-1, with D tentatively TRBD1 (6 bases). The V and J ends lost 3 bases and 9 bases respectively, with 14 bases between them. This CDR3 has 13 residues. Germline loops: CDR1 SGHTA, CDR2 FQGNSA. CDR3 nucleotide sequence: TGTGCCAGCAGCTTTTTGCAGGGGCGCAAAGCTTTCTTT. Amino acids: CASSFLQGRKAFF.

The chain carries TRBV7-2 and TRBJ2-1, with 9 nucleotides matching TRBD2. V gave up 5 bases and J gave up 3 bases; unmatched junction bases: 11. This CDR3 region has 17 residues. Germline lookup yields CDR1 SGHTA and CDR2 FQGNSA. The CDR3 nucleotides are TGTGCCAGCAGCACCATAGCGGGAGCCAATTTCTACAATGAGCAGTTCTTC. Its protein is CASSTIAGANFYNEQFF.

The chain carries TRBV5-1 and TRBJ1-1; D gene ambiguous. Germline V gene data show CDR1 as SGHRS and CDR2 as YFSETQ. The CDR3 extends over 13 amino acids. V lost 0 bases and J lost 3, with 6 bases in between. CDR3 sequence: CASSLAGYTEAFF. In DNA form, the CDR3 reads TGCGCCAGCAGCTTGGCCGGGTACACTGAAGCTTTCTTT.

The chain employs TRBV6-1 and TRBJ2-7; 9 bases fit TRBD1. The CDR3 has 15 residues. In germline, CDR1 is MNHNS, CDR2 SASEGT. J was trimmed by 1 base and V by 3 bases; bases with no gene match: 4. The DNA of the CDR3 is TGTGCCAGCAGTGACGGACAGGGGTCGTCCTACGAGCAGTACTTC. Translating gives CASSDGQGSSYEQYF.

This chain joins TRBV28 and TRBJ1-4; 10 bases match TRBD1. Germline V gene lookup returns CDR1 MDHEN and CDR2 SYDVKM. This CDR3 has 14 amino acids. J lost 7 bases, V lost 6 bases, and 5 bases had no gene match. CDR3 region: CASSRTGGAEKLFF. The CDR3 coding sequence is TGTGCCAGCAGCCGGACAGGGGGAGCTGAAAAACTGTTTTTT.

The CDR3 DNA reads as TGTGCCATAGGACAGGGGGGTTACGAGCAGTACTTC. Translation: CAIGQGGYEQYF. This rearrangement joins TRBV6-6 to TRBJ2-7; the match to TRBD1 covers 10 bases. Germline CDR1 and CDR2: MNHNY and SVGAGI (reference sequence). The CDR3 covers 12 residues. Unmatched junction bases numbered 4, after V lost 10 bases and J lost 4 bases.

J is TRBJ2-5 and V is TRBV11-1, with a weak D call TRBD2 (6 bases). The CDR3 length is 16 residues. Trimming stripped 1 base from V and 1 base from J, with 13 bases between. From germline, CDR1 is SGHAT and CDR2 FQDESV (reference sequence). The CDR3 sequence: CASSLDGRKFQETQYF. Written as DNA, the CDR3 is TGTGCCAGCAGCTTAGATGGGAGGAAATTCCAAGAGACCCAGTACTTC. The complete variable domain, with remaining parts taken from reference TRBV11-1 and TRBJ2-5, reads EAEVAQSPRYKITEKSQAVAFWCDPISGHATLYWYRQILGQGPELLVQFQDESVVDDSQLPKDRFSAERLKGVDSTLKIQPAELGDSAMYLCASSLDGRKFQETQYFGPGTRLLVL.

Here the CDR3 reads CASTTSGRGNEQFF. CDR3 in DNA: TGTGCCAGCACGACTAGCGGGAGGGGTAATGAGCAGTTCTTC. This sequence joins TRBV2 and TRBJ2-1, with 14 bases fitting TRBD2. The CDR3 length is 14 residues. The germline gives CDR1 SNHLY, CDR2 FYNNEI. Trimming took 7 bases from V and 7 from J; bases not matched to a gene: 3.

The chain employs TRBV7-9 and TRBJ1-1, with D uncertain. The CDR3 totals 12 residues. Germline V gene lookup returns CDR1 SEHNR and CDR2 FQNEAQ (reference sequence). Trimming pared 1 base from V and 8 bases from J, leaving 8 bases between. The CDR3 loop reads CASSLGAGEAFF. Written as DNA, the CDR3 is TGTGCCAGCAGCTTAGGTGCAGGCGAAGCTTTCTTT.

V gene TRBV5-1 combines with J gene TRBJ2-3; 8 bases agree with TRBD1. Unmatched junction bases numbered 6, after V lost 6 bases and J lost 3 bases. Germline values: CDR1 SGHRS, CDR2 YFSETQ. The CDR3 consists of 14 residues. CDR3 sequence reads: CASIDRGGTDTQYF. CDR3 nucleotide sequence: TGCGCCAGCATAGACAGGGGTGGGACAGATACGCAGTATTTT.

The rearrangement joins TRBV5-1 to TRBJ2-3, with 11 bases fitting TRBD2. The germline V gene encodes CDR1 SGHRS and CDR2 YFSETQ. Losses at the gene ends were 4 bases for V and 1 base for J; bases not matched to a gene: 5. CDR3 length equals 16 residues. The DNA of the CDR3 is TGCGCCAGCAGCCCGGGACTAGCGGAGGGCACAGATACGCAGTATTTT. The encoded protein is CASSPGLAEGTDTQYF.

This sequence joins TRBV5-6 and TRBJ1-2; unclear D gene. CDR3 length equals 13 residues. V dropped 4 bases and J dropped 0 bases, with 7 bases sitting between them. From germline, CDR1 is SGHDT and CDR2 YYEEEE. CDR3 DNA: TGTGCCAGCAGCCCCACAACTAACTATGGCTACACCTTC. This codes for CASSPTTNYGYTF. The whole variable domain, filled in from reference TRBV5-6 and TRBJ1-2, reads DAGVTQSPTHLIKTRGQQVTLRCSPKSGHDTVSWYQQALGQGPQFIFQYYEEEERQRGNFPDRFSGHQFPNYSSELNVNALLLGDSALYLCASSPTTNYGYTFGSGTRLTVV.

The chain combines TRBV27 with TRBJ1-6; no clear D. V lost 3 bases and J 0 bases, leaving 9 bases between the germline ends. The CDR3 is 16 amino acids. Germline V gives CDR1 MNHEY, CDR2 SMNVEV (reference sequence). The CDR3 loop reads CASSLERSSYNSPLHF. CDR3 DNA: TGTGCCAGCAGTTTGGAGAGGAGCTCCTATAATTCACCCCTCCACTTT.

This sequence joins TRBV20-1 and TRBJ1-2, with 8 nucleotides matching TRBD1. Trimming cost V 3 bases and J 8 bases; bases outside gene matches: 14. CDR1 and CDR2 (germline): DFQATT, SNEGSKA (reference sequence). This CDR3 contains 15 residues. The CDR3 is CSASAGGEPGRGYTF. As DNA, the CDR3 is TGCAGTGCTAGTGCAGGGGGCGAACCGGGGAGAGGCTACACCTTC.

V and J are TRBV28 and TRBJ1-1; TRBD1 might be the D (5 bases). Germline V lookup: CDR1 MDHEN, CDR2 SYDVKM. This CDR3 spans 15 amino acids. V lost 6 bases and J 4 bases, leaving 18 bases between the germline ends. In DNA, the CDR3 is TGTGCCAGCAGACCCCCATGGACGGGGGGCACTGAAGCTTTCTTT. Amino acid sequence: CASRPPWTGGTEAFF.

The chain employs TRBV1 and TRBJ1-2; the table assigns TRBD1, which was not confirmed against the DNA. TRBV1 is termed a pseudogene. The CDR3 is made up of 13 amino acids. Written as DNA, the CDR3 is TGCACCAGCAGCCCGGGACATCGCTATGGCTACACCTTC. This sequence encodes CTSSPGHRYGYTF.

The J gene is TRBJ2-7, the V gene TRBV6-5, with 7 bases that match TRBD1. The CDR3 has 13 amino acids. The V gene's germline CDR1 is MNHEY and CDR2 SVGAGI. The J segment lost 5 bases and the V segment lost 7 bases, leaving 8 bases of the junction unmatched. The CDR3 bases are TGTGCCAGCAAACGACAGGGTATCGACGAGCAGTACTTC. This codes for CASKRQGIDEQYF.

CDR3 residues: CASSSSGQGVVQPQHF. DNA for the CDR3: TGTGCCAGCAGCTCCTCGGGACAGGGTGTTGTGCAGCCCCAGCATTTT. The chain links TRBV7-8 to TRBJ1-5; 9 bases map to TRBD1. V lost 4 bases, J lost 7 bases, and 11 bases stayed unmatched. The CDR3 is made up of 16 amino acids. Germline V gene lookup returns CDR1 SGHVS and CDR2 FQNEAQ.

The chain uses TRBV7-9 and TRBJ1-1; the D gene is possibly TRBD1 (5 bases). This CDR3 contains 14 residues. Trimming pared 8 bases from V and 0 bases from J, leaving 13 bases between. Germline assignment: CDR1 SEHNR and CDR2 FQNEAQ (reference sequence). The CDR3: CASGAYPLNTEAFF. The DNA of the CDR3 is TGTGCCAGCGGGGCCTATCCTCTGAACACTGAAGCTTTCTTT.

A remark on this clone: Other DNA sequences of this sample code for an identical CDR3. The rearrangement links TRBV14 to TRBJ2-7; 9 nucleotides match TRBD2. J lost 4 bases, V lost 4 bases, and 11 bases had no gene match. The CDR3 is 16 amino acids. Germline V gene sequence: CDR1 SGHDN, CDR2 FVKESK. This CDR3 reads CASSPPLASGKYEQYF. The CDR3 DNA reads TGTGCCAGCAGCCCTCCCCTTGCTAGCGGGAAGTACGAGCAGTACTTC.

The table lists this clone with a count of one. The chain joins TRBV5-1 to TRBJ2-6; possibly TRBD1 for D (6 bases). The germline V gene has CDR1 SGHRS and CDR2 YFSETQ. Trimming stripped 4 bases from V and 0 bases from J, with 20 bases between. This CDR3 spans 19 amino acids. CDR3 DNA sequence: TGCGCCAGCAGCCCTTGGCCCGTACAGGGAGCCTCTGGGGCCAACGTCCTGACTTTC. Amino acid sequence: CASSPWPVQGASGANVLTF.

The chain carries TRBV28 and TRBJ1-2, with 7 bases that match TRBD1. Trimming removed 5 bases from V and 4 bases from J; junction bases left unmatched: 10. Per germline, CDR1 MDHEN and CDR2 SYDVKM. CDR3 length: 15 amino acids. CDR3 bases: TGTGCCAGCAGTATTCCCACAGGGGCGCCCTATGGCTACACCTTC. It encodes CASSIPTGAPYGYTF.

The chain combines TRBV6-1 with TRBJ1-6; no clear D. The V end lost 0 bases, the J end lost 10 bases, and 16 bases lay between the germline ends. Germline V gene lookup returns CDR1 MNHNS and CDR2 SASEGT. The CDR3 is 16 amino acids. The CDR3 nucleotides are TGTGCCAGCAGTGAAGCGAGGATAGGTGCTGGGTCACCCCTCCACTTT. Its translation is CASSEARIGAGSPLHF.

This clone was picked up a small number of times. The V gene is TRBV6-5, the J gene TRBJ1-1, with 7 bases identical to TRBD1. This CDR3 has 13 amino acids. After removal of 4 bases from V and 5 bases from J, the junction contained 4 bases not matched to a gene. CDR1 and CDR2 (germline): MNHEY, SVGAGI. This CDR3 is CASSWSGGTEAFF. The CDR3 DNA is TGTGCCAGCAGTTGGTCAGGGGGGACTGAAGCTTTCTTT.

The chain uses TRBV6-5 and TRBJ2-2; D gene unclear. The CDR3 has 14 residues. CDR1 and CDR2 from the germline V gene are MNHEY and SVGAGI. V was cut by 1 base and J by 3 bases, with 6 bases left in between. In nucleotides, the CDR3 is TGTGCCAGCAGTTACTTTCTAGACACCGGGGAGCTGTTTTTT. This translates into CASSYFLDTGELFF.

This clone was observed once. This sequence joins TRBV19 and TRBJ1-5; tentatively, D is TRBD1 (6 bases). This CDR3 contains 17 residues. The germline V and J ends were trimmed by 8 bases and 2 bases, with 22 bases remaining between them. CDR1 LNHDA and CDR2 SQIVND come from the germline V gene (reference sequence). In DNA, the CDR3 is TGTGCCAGTTCCTCCTACAGGGCCCGCGCGGGCAATCAGCCCCAGCATTTT. Its translation is CASSSYRARAGNQPQHF.

The chain joins TRBV3-1 (or the pseudogene TRBV3-2) to TRBJ1-4, with a weak D call TRBD1 (6 bases). From germline, CDR1 is LGHDT and CDR2 YNNKEL (reference sequence). The CDR3 extends over 14 amino acids. V gave up 4 bases and J gave up 10 bases, with 16 bases separating them. The CDR3 nucleotides read TGTGCCAGCAGCCCAGGACAGTGGGGGAGAAAACTGTTTTTT. This gives the protein CASSPGQWGRKLFF.

This chain uses TRBV9 with TRBJ1-1; 10 bases line up with TRBD1. The CDR3 has 17 residues. Germline CDR1 and CDR2: SGDLS and YYNGEE. The V segment lost 3 bases and the J segment 7 bases; nucleotides outside the gene matches: 15. In nucleotides, the CDR3 is TGTGCCAGCAGCGATGGGGACAGGGGATCTCCGTGGATTGAAGCTTTCTTT. Translated: CASSDGDRGSPWIEAFF.

The gene calls are TRBV3-1 (or the pseudogene TRBV3-2) and TRBJ1-1; tentative D call: TRBD1 (5 bases). Germline assignment: CDR1 LGHDT and CDR2 YNNKEL (reference sequence). The CDR3 has 16 amino acids. Between the trimmed V and J ends, which lost 4 bases and 7 bases, there was a span of 22 bases. The CDR3 spells CASSLYGGGGPNEAFF. Written as DNA, the CDR3 is TGTGCCAGCAGCCTCTACGGGGGAGGTGGACCGAATGAAGCTTTCTTT.